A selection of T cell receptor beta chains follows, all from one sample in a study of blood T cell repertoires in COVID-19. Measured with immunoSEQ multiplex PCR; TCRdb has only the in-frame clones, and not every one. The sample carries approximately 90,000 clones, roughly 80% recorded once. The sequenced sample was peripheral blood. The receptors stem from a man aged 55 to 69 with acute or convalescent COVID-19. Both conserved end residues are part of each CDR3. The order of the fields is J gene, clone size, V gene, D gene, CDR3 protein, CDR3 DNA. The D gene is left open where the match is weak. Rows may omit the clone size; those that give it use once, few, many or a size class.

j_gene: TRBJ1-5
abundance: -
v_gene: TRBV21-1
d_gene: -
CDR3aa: CASKQTGADNQPQHF
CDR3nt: TGTGCCAGCAAACAGACAGGGGCGGACAATCAGCCCCAGCATTTT

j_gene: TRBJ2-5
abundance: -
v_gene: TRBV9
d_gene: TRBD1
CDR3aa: CASSASRTGYETQYF
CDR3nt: TGTGCCAGCAGCGCCAGCCGGACAGGGTACGAGACCCAGTACTTC

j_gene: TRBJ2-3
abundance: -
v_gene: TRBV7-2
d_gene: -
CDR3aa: CASSKEGVGTDTQYF
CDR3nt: TGTGCCAGCAGCAAAGAGGGGGTGGGCACAGATACGCAGTATTTT

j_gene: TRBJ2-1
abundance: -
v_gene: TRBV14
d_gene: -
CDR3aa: CASSQDRAASSYNEQFF
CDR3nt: TGTGCCAGCAGCCAAGATCGAGCGGCGAGCTCCTACAATGAGCAGTTCTTC

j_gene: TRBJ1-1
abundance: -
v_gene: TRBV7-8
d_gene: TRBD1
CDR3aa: CASSSIQGSEAFF
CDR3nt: TGTGCCAGCAGCTCGATACAGGGGAGTGAAGCTTTCTTT

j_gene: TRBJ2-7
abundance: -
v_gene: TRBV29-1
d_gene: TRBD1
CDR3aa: CSVGPGQGGYEQYF
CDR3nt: TGCAGCGTGGGACCGGGACAGGGTGGATACGAGCAGTACTTC

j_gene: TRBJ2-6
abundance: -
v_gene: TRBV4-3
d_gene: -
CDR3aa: CASSQLSGANVLTF
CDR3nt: TGCGCCAGCAGCCAACTCTCTGGGGCCAACGTCCTGACTTTC

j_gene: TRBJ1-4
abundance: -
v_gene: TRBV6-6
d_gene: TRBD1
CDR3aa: CASIKTGFNEKLFF
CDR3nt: TGTGCCAGCATTAAGACAGGGTTCAATGAAAAACTGTTTTTT

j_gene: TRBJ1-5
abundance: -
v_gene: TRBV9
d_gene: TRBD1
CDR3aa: CASSVGTGKNQPQHF
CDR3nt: TGTGCCAGCAGCGTAGGGACAGGAAAGAATCAGCCCCAGCATTTT

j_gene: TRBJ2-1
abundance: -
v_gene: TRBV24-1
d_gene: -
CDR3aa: CATSDRVLGNEQFF
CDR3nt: TGTGCCACCAGTGATCGGGTATTGGGCAATGAGCAGTTCTTC

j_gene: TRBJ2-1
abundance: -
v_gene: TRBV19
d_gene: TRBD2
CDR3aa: CASSTPGLAGDRNNEQFF
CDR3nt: TGTGCCAGTAGTACCCCGGGACTAGCGGGAGACCGGAACAATGAGCAGTTCTTC

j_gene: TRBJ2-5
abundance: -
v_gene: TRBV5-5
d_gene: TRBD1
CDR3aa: CASSLPGGVETQYF
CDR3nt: TGTGCCAGCAGCTTGCCAGGGGGTGTGGAGACCCAGTACTTC

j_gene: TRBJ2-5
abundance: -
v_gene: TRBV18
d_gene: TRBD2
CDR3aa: CASSLIAGAGETQYF
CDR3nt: TGTGCCAGCTCACTGATAGCGGGAGCCGGAGAGACCCAGTACTTC

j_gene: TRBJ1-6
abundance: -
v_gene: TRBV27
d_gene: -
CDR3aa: CASSRLDGSGSPLHF
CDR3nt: TGTGCCAGCAGTAGGTTAGACGGTAGCGGTTCACCCCTCCACTTT

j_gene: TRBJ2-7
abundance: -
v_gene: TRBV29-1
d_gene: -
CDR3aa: CSVDTASRGEQYF
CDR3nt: TGCAGCGTTGATACTGCCTCTAGGGGCGAGCAGTACTTC

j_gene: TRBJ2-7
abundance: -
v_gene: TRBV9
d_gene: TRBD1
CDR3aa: CASSAGMGQGSYEQYF
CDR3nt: TGTGCCAGCAGCGCAGGTATGGGACAGGGATCATACGAGCAGTACTTC

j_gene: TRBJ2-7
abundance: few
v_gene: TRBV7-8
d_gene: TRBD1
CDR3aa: CASSAGGTGAYEQYF
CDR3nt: TGTGCCAGCAGCGCTGGCGGGACAGGGGCCTACGAGCAGTACTTC

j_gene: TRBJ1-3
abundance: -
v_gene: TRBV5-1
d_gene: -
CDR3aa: CASSPQGSLTSGNTIYF
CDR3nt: TGCGCCAGCAGCCCCCAGGGGTCCCTTACCTCTGGAAACACCATATATTTT

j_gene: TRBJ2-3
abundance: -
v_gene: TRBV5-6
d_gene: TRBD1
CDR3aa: CASSLPTGKGDTQYF
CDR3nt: TGTGCCAGCAGCTTGCCGACAGGGAAGGGAGATACGCAGTATTTT

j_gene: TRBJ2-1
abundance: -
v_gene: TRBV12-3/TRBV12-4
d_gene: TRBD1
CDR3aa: CASSPTGQGQFF
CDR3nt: TGTGCCAGCAGTCCTACCGGACAGGGGCAGTTCTTC

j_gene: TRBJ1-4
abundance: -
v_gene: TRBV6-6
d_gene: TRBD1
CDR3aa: CASSYGTGLLEKLFF
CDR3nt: TGTGCCAGCAGTTACGGGACAGGGCTACTCGAAAAACTGTTTTTT

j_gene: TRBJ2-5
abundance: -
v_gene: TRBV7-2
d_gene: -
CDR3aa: CASSLNIGGGETQYF
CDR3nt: TGTGCCAGCAGCTTAAATATCGGCGGTGGGGAGACCCAGTACTTC

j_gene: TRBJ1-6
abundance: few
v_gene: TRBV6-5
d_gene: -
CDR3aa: CASSYPARGINSPLHF
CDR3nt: TGTGCCAGCAGTTACCCGGCCAGGGGTATTAATTCACCCCTCCACTTT

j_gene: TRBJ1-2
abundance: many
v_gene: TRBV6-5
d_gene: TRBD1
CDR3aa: CASSYVQGGNYGYTF
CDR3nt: TGTGCCAGCAGTTATGTCCAGGGGGGCAACTATGGCTACACCTTC

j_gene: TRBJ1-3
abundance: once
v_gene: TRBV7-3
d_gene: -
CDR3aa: CASSPQSGDTIYF
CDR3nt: TGTGCCAGCAGCCCTCAGTCAGGGGACACCATATATTTT

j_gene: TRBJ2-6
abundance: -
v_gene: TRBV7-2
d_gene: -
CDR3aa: CASSMTATSSGANVLTF
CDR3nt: TGTGCCAGCAGCATGACAGCCACAAGCTCTGGGGCCAACGTCCTGACTTTC

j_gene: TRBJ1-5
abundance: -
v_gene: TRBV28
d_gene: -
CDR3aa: CASSYYLEGSQPQHF
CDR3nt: TGTGCCAGCAGTTACTATCTGGAGGGATCTCAGCCCCAGCATTTT

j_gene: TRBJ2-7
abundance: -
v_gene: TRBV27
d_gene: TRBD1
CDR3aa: CASTSGTVVNEQYF
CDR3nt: TGTGCCAGCACCTCCGGGACAGTCGTAAACGAGCAGTACTTC

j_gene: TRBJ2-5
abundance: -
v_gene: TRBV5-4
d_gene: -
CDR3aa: CASSLGHGSEETQYF
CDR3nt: TGTGCCAGCAGCTTGGGACACGGGAGCGAAGAGACCCAGTACTTC

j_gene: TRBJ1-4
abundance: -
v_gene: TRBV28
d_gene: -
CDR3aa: CASSLGAANEKLFF
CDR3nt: TGTGCCAGCAGTTTGGGGGCGGCTAATGAAAAACTGTTTTTT

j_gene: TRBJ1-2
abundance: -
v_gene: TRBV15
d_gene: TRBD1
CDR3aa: CATSRDSRSRDRGGGYGYTF
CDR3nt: TGTGCCACCAGCAGAGACTCCCGGTCCCGGGACAGGGGCGGGGGCTATGGCTACACCTTC

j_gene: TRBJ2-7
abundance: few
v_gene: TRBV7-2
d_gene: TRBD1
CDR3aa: CASSSLGQAYEQYF
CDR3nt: TGTGCCAGCAGCTCCTTAGGACAGGCCTACGAGCAGTACTTC

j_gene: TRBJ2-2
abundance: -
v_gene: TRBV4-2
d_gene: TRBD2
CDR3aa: CASSKLRGGASGELFF
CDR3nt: TGTGCCAGCAGCAAGCTCCGCGGGGGGGCCTCCGGGGAGCTGTTTTTT

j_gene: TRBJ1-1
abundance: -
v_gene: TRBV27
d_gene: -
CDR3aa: CASSQLQGWTEAFF
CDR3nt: TGTGCCAGCAGTCAGTTACAGGGATGGACTGAAGCTTTCTTT

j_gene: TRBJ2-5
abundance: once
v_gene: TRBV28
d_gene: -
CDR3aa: CATDRREGETQYF
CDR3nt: TGTGCCACCGATAGGAGGGAAGGAGAGACCCAGTACTTC

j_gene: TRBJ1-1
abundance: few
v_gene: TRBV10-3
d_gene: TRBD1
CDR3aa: CAISGGTGSNTEAFF
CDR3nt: TGTGCCATCAGTGGGGGGACAGGTAGCAACACTGAAGCTTTCTTT

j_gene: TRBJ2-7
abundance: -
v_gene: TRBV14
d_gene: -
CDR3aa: CASSPADHYEQYF
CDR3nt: TGTGCCAGCAGCCCAGCGGACCACTACGAGCAGTACTTC

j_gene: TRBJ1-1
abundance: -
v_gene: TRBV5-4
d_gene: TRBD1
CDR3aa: CASSAEQGAITEAFF
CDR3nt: TGTGCCAGCAGCGCCGAACAGGGGGCGATCACTGAAGCTTTCTTT

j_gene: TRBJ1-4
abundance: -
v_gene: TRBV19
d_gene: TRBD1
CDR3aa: CASRMGQGKGEKLFF
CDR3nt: TGTGCCAGTAGGATGGGACAGGGGAAAGGTGAAAAACTGTTTTTT

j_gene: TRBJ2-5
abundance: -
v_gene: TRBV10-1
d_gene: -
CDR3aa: CASGAGVQTQYF
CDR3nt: TGCGCCAGCGGGGCAGGGGTCCAGACCCAGTACTTC

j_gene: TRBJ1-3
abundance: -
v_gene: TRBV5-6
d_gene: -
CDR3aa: CASSLGLSSGNTIYF
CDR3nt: TGTGCCAGCAGCTTGGGACTGAGCTCTGGAAACACCATATATTTT

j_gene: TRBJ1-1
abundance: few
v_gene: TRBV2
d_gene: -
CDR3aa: CASSPRTVNTEAFF
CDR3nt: TGTGCCAGCAGCCCCCGGACAGTAAACACTGAAGCTTTCTTT

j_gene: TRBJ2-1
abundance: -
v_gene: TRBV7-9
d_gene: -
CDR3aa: CASSPRDNSYNEQFF
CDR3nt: TGTGCCAGCAGCCCGAGGGACAACTCCTACAATGAGCAGTTCTTC

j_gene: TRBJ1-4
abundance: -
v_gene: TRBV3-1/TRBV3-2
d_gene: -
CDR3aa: CASSHRRANEKLFF
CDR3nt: TGTGCCAGCAGCCACCGCAGGGCTAATGAAAAACTGTTTTTT